This passage covers 10 T cell receptor beta chains from one sample sequenced in a study of T-cell reconstitution after alpha-beta-depleted transplantation in children. Molecular barcoding with unique molecular identifiers was used for the TCRbeta library. TCRdb analysed the PCR reads with MiXCR anew, one entry per CDR3 protein. The table lists approximately 85,000 distinct CDR3 sequences, around 16% of them singletons, with about 20% in the top ten. Sequenced material: PBMCs, mostly from graft donor cells, taken 180 days after TCRalphabeta/CD19-depleted stem cell transplant. The origin of the receptors is a male patient aged 2 to 9 who had a stem cell transplant for acute lymphoblastic leukemia, so the T cells may come from the graft donor.

The J gene is TRBJ1-3, the V gene TRBV11-2, with D maybe TRBD1 (6 bases). The germline gives CDR1 SGHAT, CDR2 FQNNGV. The CDR3 consists of 13 residues. Trimming removed 6 bases at V and 4 bases at J, with 10 bases between. CDR3 amino acids: CASRATGGNTIYF. CDR3 DNA: TGTGCCAGCAGGGCGACAGGAGGAAACACCATATATTTT.

The chain combines TRBV6-1 with TRBJ1-2; D gene uncertain. Germline V gives CDR1 MNHNS, CDR2 SASEGT. V was clipped by 4 bases and J by 7 bases, with 16 bases between them. This CDR3 contains 14 residues. CDR3: CASSAGSLLSGYTF. CDR3 in DNA: TGTGCCAGCAGTGCCGGCTCCCTGCTGTCTGGCTACACCTTC.

This clonotype was seen at least ten times. This chain uses TRBV20-1 with TRBJ1-6; possibly TRBD1 for D (6 bases). CDR3 length equals 13 residues. V was trimmed by 5 bases and J by 5 bases, leaving 10 bases between them. Germline CDR1 and CDR2: DFQATT and SNEGSKA (reference sequence). The CDR3 is CSAGQGHNSPLHF. CDR3 sequence (DNA): TGCAGTGCTGGCCAGGGGCATAATTCACCCCTCCACTTT.

This clonotype came up a few times. V gene TRBV10-3 combines with J gene TRBJ2-5; 8 bases match TRBD1. This CDR3 comprises 13 residues. V was clipped by 10 bases and J by 5 bases; unmatched bases: 9. Germline V gene sequence: CDR1 ENHRY, CDR2 SYGVKD. The CDR3: CATQGQGGETQYF. CDR3 nucleotide sequence: TGTGCCACCCAAGGACAGGGAGGCGAGACCCAGTACTTC.

This clonotype was seen a few times. V and J are TRBV7-6 and TRBJ2-6; TRBD1 is a possible D gene (6 bases). Deletions cut 5 bases from V and 0 bases from J, with 11 bases between. Per germline, CDR1 SGHVS and CDR2 FNYEAQ. This CDR3 is built from 16 residues. As DNA, the CDR3 is TGTGCCAGCAGCGCAAGGACAGTCTCTGGGGCCAACGTCCTGACTTTC. It translates to CASSARTVSGANVLTF.

The J gene is TRBJ2-3, the V gene TRBV7-9, with D perhaps TRBD1 (5 bases). There are 16 residues in the CDR3. V was trimmed by 1 base and J by 2 bases, leaving 13 bases between them. Germline lookup yields CDR1 SEHNR and CDR2 FQNEAQ (reference sequence). The chain's CDR3 is CASSLGTPAPTDTQYF. CDR3 DNA: TGTGCCAGCAGCTTAGGGACACCAGCCCCCACAGATACGCAGTATTTT. Full variable domain (rest looked up from reference TRBV7-9 and TRBJ2-3): DTGVSQNPRHKITKRGQNVTFRCDPISEHNRLYWYRQTLGQGPEFLTYFQNEAQLEKSRLLSDRFSAERPKGSFSTLEIQRTEQGDSAMYLCASSLGTPAPTDTQYFGPGTRLTVL.

This clonotype has only a few counts. This chain uses TRBV6-1 with TRBJ1-5, with D perhaps matching TRBD1 (6 bases). Germline CDR1 and CDR2: MNHNS and SASEGT. This CDR3 is built from 14 residues. Between the trimmed V and J ends, which lost 6 bases and 1 base, there was a span of 10 bases. In nucleotides, the CDR3 is TGTGCCAGCAGCACAGGGATGAGCAATCAGCCCCAGCATTTT. It specifies CASSTGMSNQPQHF.

The chain recombines TRBV6-5 with TRBJ1-5; D not certain. Deletions cut 2 bases from V and 4 bases from J, with 6 bases between. Germline V gene lookup returns CDR1 MNHEY and CDR2 SVGAGI. CDR3 length: 13 residues. In DNA, the CDR3 is TGTGCCAGCAGTTACGGGCAGAATCAGCCCCAGCATTTT. Amino acids: CASSYGQNQPQHF.

The chain links TRBV9 to TRBJ1-5; the D gene is possibly TRBD1 (5 bases). CDR3 length: 16 residues. Trimming left V 3 bases short and J 6 bases short, with 19 bases between. Looked up from germline, CDR1 is SGDLS and CDR2 is YYNGEE. CDR3 loop: CASSGPGLERGQPQHF. For the CDR3, the DNA is TGTGCCAGCAGCGGGCCGGGACTCGAGAGGGGTCAGCCCCAGCATTTT.

As for this clonotype: This may be a read error: a much more frequent sequence differs by one nucleotide. The chain has TRBV24-1 and TRBJ2-2; perhaps TRBD2 as D (6 bases). Germline lookup yields CDR1 KGHDR and CDR2 SFDVKD. The CDR3 extends over 15 amino acids. The chain's CDR3 is CATSDLARNAGELFF. For the CDR3, the DNA is TGTGCCACCAGTGATCTAGCGAGGAACGCCGGGGAGCTGTTTTTT.